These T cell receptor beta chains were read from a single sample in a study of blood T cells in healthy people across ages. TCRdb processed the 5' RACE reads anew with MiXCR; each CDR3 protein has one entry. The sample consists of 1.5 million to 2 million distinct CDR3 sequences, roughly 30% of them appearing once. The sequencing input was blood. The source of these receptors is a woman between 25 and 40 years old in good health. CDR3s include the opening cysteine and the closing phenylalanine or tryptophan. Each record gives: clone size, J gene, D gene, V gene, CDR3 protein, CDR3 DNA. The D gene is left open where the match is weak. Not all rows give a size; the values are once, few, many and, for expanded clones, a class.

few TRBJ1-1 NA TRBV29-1 CSVAYMNTEAFF TGCAGCGTTGCATATATGAACACTGAAGCTTTCTTT
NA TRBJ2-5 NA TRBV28 CASSLSGQPQETQYF TGTGCCAGCAGTTTAAGCGGACAACCTCAAGAGACCCAGTACTTC
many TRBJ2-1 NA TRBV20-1 CSAREYRGLAGVNEQFF TGCAGTGCTAGAGAGTACAGGGGGCTAGCGGGAGTCAATGAGCAGTTCTTC
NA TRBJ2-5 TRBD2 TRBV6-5 CASSYSAGLKTQYF TGTGCCAGCAGTTACTCAGCGGGGTTGAAGACCCAGTACTTC
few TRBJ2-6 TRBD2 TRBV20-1 CSARTRNPTGANVLTF TGCAGTGCAAGGACTAGAAACCCCACTGGGGCCAACGTCCTGACTTTC
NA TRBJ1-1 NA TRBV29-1 CSVVWGPNTEAFF TGCAGCGTTGTTTGGGGGCCGAACACTGAAGCTTTCTTT
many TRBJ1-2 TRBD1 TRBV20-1 CSAQTGGNYGYTF TGCAGTGCCCAGACAGGGGGCAACTATGGCTACACCTTC
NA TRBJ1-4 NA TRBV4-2 CASSQVRGEVLPGEKLFF TGTGCCAGCAGCCAAGTGAGAGGCGAAGTACTTCCCGGTGAAAAACTGTTTTTT
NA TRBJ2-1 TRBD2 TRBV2 CASSGGRGIESYNEQFF TGTGCCAGCAGTGGCGGGAGGGGAATCGAGTCCTACAATGAGCAGTTCTTC
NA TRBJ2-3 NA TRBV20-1 CSARDKDTQYF TGCAGTGCTAGAGATAAAGATACGCAGTATTTT
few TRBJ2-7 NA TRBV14 CASSHPFEGPFSYEQYF TGTGCCAGCAGCCACCCTTTTGAGGGGCCTTTCTCCTACGAGCAGTACTTC
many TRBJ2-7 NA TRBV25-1 CASSEGHQAYYEQYF TGTGCCAGCAGTGAGGGACACCAGGCCTACTACGAGCAGTACTTC
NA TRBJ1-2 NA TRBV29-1 CSVEEDSNYGYTF TGCAGCGTTGAAGAAGATTCTAACTATGGCTACACCTTC
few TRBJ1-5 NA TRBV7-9 CASSPDSRNQPQHF TGTGCCAGCAGTCCTGACAGCAGAAATCAGCCCCAGCATTTT
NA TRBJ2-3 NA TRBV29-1 CSVRGRGSDTQYF TGCAGCGTCCGGGGGAGGGGGTCAGATACGCAGTATTTT
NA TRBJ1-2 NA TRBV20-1 CSARDRVQTSGYTF TGCAGTGCTAGAGATAGGGTACAGACGTCGGGCTACACCTTC
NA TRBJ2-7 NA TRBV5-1 CASSWGRVSYEQYF TGCGCCAGCAGCTGGGGAAGGGTTTCCTACGAGCAGTACTTC
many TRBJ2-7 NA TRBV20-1 CSARDVDPYEQYF TGCAGTGCTAGAGATGTGGATCCCTACGAGCAGTACTTC
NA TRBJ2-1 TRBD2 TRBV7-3 CASSLGTSVDEQFF TGTGCCAGCAGCTTAGGGACTAGCGTCGATGAGCAGTTCTTC
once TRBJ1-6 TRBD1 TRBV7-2 CASSGRRTGYNSPLHF TGTGCCAGCAGCGGACGAAGGACAGGGTATAATTCACCCCTCCACTTT
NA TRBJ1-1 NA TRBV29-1 CSVHQAANTEAFF TGCAGCGTACACCAAGCTGCGAACACTGAAGCTTTCTTT
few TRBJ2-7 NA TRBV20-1 CSALDPGGPVYEQYF TGCAGTGCGCTGGATCCTGGAGGCCCAGTCTACGAGCAGTACTTC
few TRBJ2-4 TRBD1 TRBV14 CASSRQTGALSNQYF TGTGCCAGCAGCCGGCAGACAGGGGCCCTGAGTAACCAGTACTTC
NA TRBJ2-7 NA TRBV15 CATSSRSGTASYEQYF TGTGCCACCAGCTCCCGGTCGGGGACCGCCTCCTACGAGCAGTACTTC
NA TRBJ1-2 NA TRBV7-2 CASVTRAGANYGYTF TGTGCCAGCGTCACAAGGGCAGGGGCTAACTATGGCTACACCTTC
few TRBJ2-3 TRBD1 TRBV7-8 CASSAPGQGSTDTQYF TGTGCCAGCAGCGCCCCGGGACAGGGAAGCACAGATACGCAGTATTTT
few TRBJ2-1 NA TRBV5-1 CASSFGLRGSPEQFF TGCGCCAGCAGCTTCGGGCTGCGAGGCTCCCCGGAGCAGTTCTTC
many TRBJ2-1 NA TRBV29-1 CSVAPDSRNEQFF TGCAGCGTTGCTCCTGACTCGAGAAATGAGCAGTTCTTC
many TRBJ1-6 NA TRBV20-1 CSARDTTGSSYNSPLHF TGCAGTGCTAGAGATACTACGGGGAGCTCCTATAATTCACCCCTCCACTTT
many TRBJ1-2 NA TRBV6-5 CASCRGRTDGYTF TGTGCCAGCTGTCGGGGACGGACAGATGGCTACACCTTC
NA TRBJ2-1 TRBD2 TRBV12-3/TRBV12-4 CASSLILAERNEQFF TGTGCCAGCAGTTTAATCCTAGCGGAACGCAATGAGCAGTTCTTC
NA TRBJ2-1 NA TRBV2 CASRPQGNEQFF TGTGCCAGCAGGCCTCAGGGCAATGAGCAGTTCTTC
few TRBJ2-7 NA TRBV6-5 CASSYIDRGIYEQYF TGTGCCAGCAGTTACATAGATCGGGGGATCTACGAGCAGTACTTC
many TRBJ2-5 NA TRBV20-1 CSASSPGGWGEETQYF TGCAGTGCTAGTTCTCCAGGGGGATGGGGGGAAGAGACCCAGTACTTC
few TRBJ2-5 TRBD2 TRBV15 CATSLGTSVKTQYF TGTGCCACATCGTTGGGGACTAGCGTGAAGACCCAGTACTTC
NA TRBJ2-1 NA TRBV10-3 CATLGPQENEQFF TGTGCCACCCTGGGCCCCCAAGAAAATGAGCAGTTCTTC
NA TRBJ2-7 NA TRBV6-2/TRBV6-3 CASNGGSYEQYF TGTGCCAGCAACGGCGGATCCTACGAGCAGTACTTC
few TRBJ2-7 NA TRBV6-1 CASRPGGPSYEQYF TGTGCCAGCAGACCCGGGGGGCCGTCCTACGAGCAGTACTTC
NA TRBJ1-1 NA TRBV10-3 CAAAQFTGPDTEAFF TGTGCCGCGGCCCAATTTACCGGACCCGACACTGAAGCTTTCTTT
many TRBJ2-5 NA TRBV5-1 CASSEAGTGGETQYF TGCGCCAGCAGCGAGGCCGGGACTGGGGGGGAGACCCAGTACTTC
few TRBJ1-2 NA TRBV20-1 CSASKVENYGYTF TGCAGTGCTAGTAAGGTAGAGAACTATGGCTACACCTTC
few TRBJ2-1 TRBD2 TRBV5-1 CASSRERGADNEQFF TGCGCCAGCAGCCGGGAGCGGGGGGCCGACAATGAGCAGTTCTTC
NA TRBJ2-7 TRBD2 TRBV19 CASASGISYGQYF TGTGCCAGTGCCAGCGGGATTTCCTACGGGCAGTACTTC
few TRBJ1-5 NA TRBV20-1 CSARDLARGGYQPQHF TGCAGTGCTAGAGATCTAGCCAGGGGAGGTTATCAGCCCCAGCATTTT
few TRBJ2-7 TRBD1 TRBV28 CASSAGTVPPQYF TGTGCCAGCAGCGCCGGGACAGTTCCACCCCAGTACTTC
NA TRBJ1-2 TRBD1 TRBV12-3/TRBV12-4 CASRPTGDSAGYTF TGTGCCAGCAGGCCGACAGGGGATTCTGCTGGCTACACCTTC
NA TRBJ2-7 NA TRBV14 CASSRFSPYEQYF TGTGCCAGCAGCCGATTCAGCCCCTACGAGCAGTACTTC
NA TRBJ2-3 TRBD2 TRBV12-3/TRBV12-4 CASTSGTSADAQYF TGTGCCAGCACCTCCGGGACTAGCGCAGATGCGCAGTATTTT